The 5 T cell receptor beta chains reported below all come from one sample, sequenced in a study of molecular identifiers for immune sequencing clone quantification. Using its own MiXCR run on the PCR reads, TCRdb lists one record per CDR3 protein. This table holds some 41,000 distinct CDR3 sequences, approximately 17% found once. Material for sequencing was naive CD8+ T cells from blood, with Jurkat cell RNA spiked in. As to subset: FACS-sorted CD8+CD4-CCR7+CD45RA+ naive T cells. Receptor source: a human donor in good health. Some libraries in this study had Jurkat cell RNA spiked in.

This clonotype was counted ten times or more. This chain joins TRBV5-1 and TRBJ2-7, with TRBD2 matching 7 bases. Germline V CDR1 and CDR2: SGHRS, YFSETQ. The trim removed 3 bases at V and 2 bases at J, leaving 8 bases unmatched. The CDR3 runs to 15 residues. The CDR3 loop reads CASSYAPGLTYEQYF. CDR3 in DNA: TGCGCCAGCAGCTACGCTCCGGGACTAACCTACGAGCAGTACTTC.

In its sample, this clonotype was seen many times. This rearrangement joins TRBV24-1 to TRBJ2-3, with TRBD2 matching over 7 bases. Germline trimming cut 4 bases from V and 1 base from J; bases unmatched to any gene: 4. The CDR3 runs to 15 residues. Germline V gene data show CDR1 as KGHDR and CDR2 as SFDVKD. For the CDR3, the DNA is TGTGCCACCAGTGAGGGAGGGTCCCGCACAGATACGCAGTATTTT. Protein product: CATSEGGSRTDTQYF.

This clonotype was detected many times. The chain links TRBV28 to TRBJ1-1; D is unresolved. V lost 2 bases to trimming and J lost 2 bases, with 12 bases between them. The CDR3 sequence is 15 residues long. The germline V gene has CDR1 MDHEN and CDR2 SYDVKM. The CDR3 protein is CASSLTSSRNTEAFF. CDR3 in DNA: TGTGCCAGCAGTTTAACGTCGAGTAGAAACACTGAAGCTTTCTTT.

This clonotype showed up many times. The chain's CDR3 is CASSIGGGEGQPQHF. The CDR3 nucleotides read TGTGCCAGTAGTATAGGCGGGGGCGAGGGTCAGCCCCAGCATTTT. V usage is TRBV19 and J usage is TRBJ1-5; perhaps TRBD1 as D (6 bases). Trimming left V 1 base short and J 6 bases short, with 13 bases between. CDR3 length: 15 residues. In germline, CDR1 is LNHDA, CDR2 SQIVND (reference sequence).

The table lists this clonotype with a count of one. A much larger clone lies one base from this, so it may be a read error. CDR3 nucleotides: TGTGTCAGCTCGCCCACAGGGGGGGCATATAGCAATCAGCCCCAGCATTTT. It codes for CVSSPTGGAYSNQPQHF. The J gene is TRBJ1-5, the V gene TRBV18, with 8 positions matching TRBD1. This CDR3 is built from 17 residues. Germline V CDR1 and CDR2: KGHSH, LQKENI.